This entry lists 21 T cell receptor beta chains sequenced from one sample in a study of T cells in Graves' hyperthyroidism and ophthalmopathy. Researchers took RNA transcripts and amplified the TCR beta CDR3 regions from them. HTBI primers were employed in a first-round RT-PCR of the TCR CDR3. One entry per CDR3 protein results from TCRdb running MiXCR on the multiplex PCR reads. The repertoire includes 750,000 to 950,000 distinct CDR3 sequences, roughly 40% of them detected once, and more than 7% sits in the top ten. The sample consisted of blood. These receptor sequences come from a man in his late teens or twenties with Graves' hyperthyroidism.

The rearrangement links TRBV7-3 to TRBJ1-1; maybe TRBD1 (5 bases). The ends were cut back, 3 bases at V and 1 base at J, with 21 bases in the middle. The CDR3 runs to 18 residues. Germline V CDR1 and CDR2: SGHTA, FQGTGA. CDR3 bases: TGTGCCAGCAGCTTCACCCCCTCCCCGCCAGGGTGGAACACTGAAGCTTTCTTT. Amino acid sequence: CASSFTPSPPGWNTEAFF. Full variable domain (outside the CDR3, taken from reference TRBV7-3 and TRBJ1-1): GAGVSQTPSNKVTEKGKYVELRCDPISGHTALYWYRQSLGQGPEFLIYFQGTGAADDSGLPNDRFFAVRPEGSVSTLKIQRTERGDSAVYLCASSFTPSPPGWNTEAFFGQGTRLTVV.

For this clonotype: As the CDR3 is not closed by the conserved phenylalanine or tryptophan, this likely results from a read error. No DNA is shown, since the ends of the CDR3 on it are uncertain; the CDR3 is the one TCRdb lists. J is TRBJ2-7 and V is TRBV13; the table's D call, TRBD1, was not checked against the DNA. The germline V gene encodes CDR1 PRHDT and CDR2 FYEKMQ (reference sequence). The CDR3 is 8 residues long, counting both termini. CDR3 protein: CASSHTDR.

The table lists this clonotype with a few counts. V gene TRBV20-1 combines with J gene TRBJ2-7, with TRBD1 as a possible D gene (6 bases). Germline CDR1 reads DFQATT; CDR2 reads SNEGSKA (reference sequence). V lost 1 base and J lost 3, with 13 bases in between. There are 14 residues in the CDR3. The CDR3 spells CSARVRDTLYEQYF. The CDR3 nucleotides read TGCAGTGCTAGAGTCCGGGACACTCTCTACGAGCAGTACTTC.

This clonotype showed up many times. This chain connects TRBV7-9 to TRBJ2-2; no definite D call. There are 13 residues in the CDR3. The germline V gene has CDR1 SEHNR and CDR2 FQNEAQ (reference sequence). CDR3 protein: CAYPRSSAGELFF. The CDR3 nucleotides read TGTGCTTACCCTAGATCGAGCGCCGGGGAGCTGTTTTTT.

On this clonotype: One base away lies a much larger clone, so this may be a sequencing read error. V usage is TRBV19 and J usage is TRBJ1-6, with TRBD1 matching 7 bases. Per the germline V gene, CDR1 is LNHDA and CDR2 is SQIVND (reference sequence). This CDR3 contains 14 residues. Here the CDR3 DNA reads TGTGCCAGTGGGACCCGGGACAGCCATTCACTCCTCCACTTT. It is translated as CASGTRDSHSLLHF. The full variable domain, completed using reference TRBV19 and TRBJ1-6, is DGGITQSPKYLFRKEGQNVTLSCEQNLNHDAMYWYRQDPGQGLRLIYYSQIVNDFQKGDIAEGYSVSREKKESFPLTVTSAQKNPTAFYLCASGTRDSHSLLHFGNGTRLTVT.

This clonotype has a handful of counts. The rearrangement joins TRBV19 to TRBJ2-2, with TRBD1 identical over 10 bases. Germline V gene sequence: CDR1 LNHDA, CDR2 SQIVND (reference sequence). With V trimmed by 1 base and J by 3 bases, 8 bases remained unmatched. The CDR3 runs to 18 residues. CDR3 residues: CASSIASGTGEYTGELFF. CDR3 sequence (DNA): TGTGCCAGTAGTATAGCCTCTGGGACAGGGGAGTACACCGGGGAGCTGTTTTTT.

V gene TRBV20-1 combines with J gene TRBJ1-1; TRBD1 might be the D (5 bases). From germline, CDR1 is DFQATT and CDR2 SNEGSKA (reference sequence). The CDR3 is made up of 14 amino acids. Trimming cost V 0 bases and J 4 bases, with 12 bases left between them. As DNA, the CDR3 is TGCAGTGCTAGAGATCTGAACGGGGGCACTGAAGCTTTCTTT. Amino acid sequence: CSARDLNGGTEAFF.

Concerning this clonotype: Since a much larger clone is just one base distant, this may be a read error. The rearrangement joins TRBV9 to TRBJ1-4; D is perhaps TRBD1 (6 bases). CDR1 SGDLS and CDR2 YYNGEE come from the germline V gene. The CDR3 is made up of 14 amino acids. CDR3 sequence: CASSVSQGGEKLLF. The CDR3 DNA reads TGTGCCAGCAGCGTGTCACAGGGAGGGGAAAAACTGCTTTTT.

The chain carries TRBV7-3 and TRBJ2-3, with 13 bases matching TRBD2. The ends lost 5 bases at V and 6 bases at J; junction bases unmatched: 5. Germline assignment: CDR1 SGHTA and CDR2 FQGTGA. This CDR3 has 15 residues. CDR3 protein: CASSPGLAGVDTQYF. The CDR3 DNA reads TGTGCCAGCAGCCCAGGACTAGCGGGAGTTGATACGCAGTATTTT.

This clonotype occurred many times. The gene calls are TRBV10-3 and TRBJ2-7; D perhaps matches TRBD1 (5 bases). V was clipped by 3 bases and J by 6 bases, with 6 bases between them. Germline V CDR1 and CDR2: ENHRY, SYGVKD. The CDR3 is 11 residues long. This CDR3 reads CAISDRAEQYF. CDR3 sequence (DNA): TGTGCCATCAGTGACAGGGCCGAGCAGTACTTC.

V gene TRBV19 combines with J gene TRBJ2-7; no reliable D call. Trimming cost V 6 bases and J 6 bases, with 21 bases left between them. Germline V gene data show CDR1 as LNHDA and CDR2 as SQIVND (reference sequence). CDR3 length: 15 residues. CDR3 DNA sequence: TGTGCCAGTAGCAACACCTTGTGGGGTGATGGCGAGCAGTACTTC. Protein sequence: CASSNTLWGDGEQYF.

The table lists this clonotype with a few counts. V gene TRBV14 combines with J gene TRBJ2-2; 7 bases align to TRBD2. V lost 0 bases and J lost 7; bases outside the gene matches: 5. From germline, CDR1 is SGHDN and CDR2 FVKESK. This CDR3 has 15 residues. The CDR3 loop reads CASSQDLGGNGELFF. The CDR3 DNA follows: TGTGCCAGCAGCCAAGATTTGGGAGGGAACGGGGAGCTGTTTTTT.

This chain's CDR3 is CASRGGTHSGNTIYF. DNA of the CDR3: TGTGCCAGCCGGGGCGGGACACACTCTGGAAACACCATATATTTT. The rearrangement links TRBV12-3 or TRBV12-4 to TRBJ1-3, with D perhaps matching TRBD1 (6 bases). Trimming removed 8 bases from V and 0 bases from J, with 14 bases in between. The CDR3 covers 15 residues.

This sequence joins TRBV11-2 and TRBJ1-6; possibly TRBD1 for D (5 bases). Trimming stripped 3 bases from V and 0 bases from J, with 9 bases between. The CDR3 is made up of 16 amino acids. CDR1 and CDR2 (germline): SGHAT, FQNNGV. DNA of the CDR3: TGTGCCAGCAGCTTGCCAGGGAGCTCCTATAATTCACCCCTCCACTTT. Amino acid sequence: CASSLPGSSYNSPLHF.

The V and J genes are TRBV29-1 and TRBJ2-3; the match to TRBD1 covers 9 bases. The trim removed 4 bases at V and 0 bases at J, leaving 2 bases unmatched. The V gene's germline CDR1 is SQVTM and CDR2 ANQGSEA. The CDR3 sequence is 14 residues long. The CDR3 nucleotides are TGCAGCGTTGGGGGACAGGGAAGCACAGATACGCAGTATTTT. Protein sequence: CSVGGQGSTDTQYF.

In nucleotides, the CDR3 is TGTGCCAGCAGCGGTACAACAGGAGGCGAGCAGTACTTC. Translation: CASSGTTGGEQYF. This rearrangement joins TRBV5-4 to TRBJ2-7; D possibly uses TRBD1 or TRBD2 (5 bases each). The CDR3 runs 13 residues. V was shortened by 4 bases and J by 6 bases, with 14 bases between the two germline ends. The germline V gene encodes CDR1 SGHNT and CDR2 YYREEE (reference sequence). Full variable domain (outside the CDR3, taken from reference TRBV5-4 and TRBJ2-7): ETGVTQSPTHLIKTRGQQVTLRCSSQSGHNTVSWYQQALGQGPQFIFQYYREEENGRGNFPPRFSGLQFPNYSSELNVNALELDDSALYLCASSGTTGGEQYFGPGTRLTVT.

This clonotype was picked up many times. The chain joins TRBV7-2 to TRBJ1-5, with 7 bases fitting TRBD1. The length of the CDR3 is 16 residues. With 1 base clipped from V and 4 bases from J, the junction kept 7 bases outside the gene matches. Germline-derived CDR1 and CDR2 are SGHTA and FQGNSA. Here the CDR3 DNA reads TGTGCCAGCAGCTTAGTGCCGGGACAGAGGAATCAGCCCCAGCATTTT. Its translation is CASSLVPGQRNQPQHF.

This clonotype was found a few times. The CDR3 sequence is CASRPLGTGELFF. DNA of the CDR3: TGTGCCAGCAGACCCCTGGGAACCGGGGAGCTGTTTTTT. J is TRBJ2-2 and V is TRBV7-3; D unresolved. Trimming left V 6 bases short and J 5 bases short, with 10 bases between. The CDR3 totals 13 residues. Germline CDR1 SGHTA, CDR2 FQGTGA.

There are many counts of this clonotype. J is TRBJ1-5 and V is TRBV19, with no clear D. The germline gives CDR1 LNHDA, CDR2 SQIVND (reference sequence). CDR3 length: 14 amino acids. V lost 5 bases and J 0 bases, leaving 8 bases between the germline ends. CDR3 protein: CASSHVYSNQPQHF. The CDR3 region has the DNA TGTGCCAGTAGTCATGTCTATAGCAATCAGCCCCAGCATTTT.

This clonotype was observed many times. This chain uses TRBV5-1 with TRBJ1-4, with TRBD1 identical over 7 bases. Trimming cost V 0 bases and J 6 bases; bases outside gene matches: 5. The CDR3 is 15 amino acids. Germline CDR1 SGHRS, CDR2 YFSETQ. In DNA, the CDR3 is TGCGCCAGCAGCTTGGGAGGGGGCGAATATGAAAAACTGTTTTTT. Its protein product is CASSLGGGEYEKLFF.

This clonotype has more than one count but fewer than ten. The rearrangement uses TRBV20-1 and TRBJ1-4, with D tentatively TRBD1 (5 bases). There are 16 residues in the CDR3. CDR1 and CDR2 (germline): DFQATT, SNEGSKA (reference sequence). V shed 1 base and J shed 0 bases, with 12 bases lying between them. CDR3 coding DNA: TGCAGTGCTAGAGGGGGCACGACCGCAACTAATGAAAAACTGTTTTTT. Protein product: CSARGGTTATNEKLFF.